This TCR beta chain emerged from a study of identical twins. Overall study results and limits: A lower insertion count was a feature of abundant cord blood beta clonotypes, with no such feature in memory repertoires.

CDR3 length: 13 residues. The germline V and J ends were trimmed by 9 bases and 3 bases, with 13 bases remaining between them. Germline CDR1 is SGHDT and CDR2 is YYEEEE. In regard to this clonotype: Its specificity is unknown.

TCRdb itself ran the 5' RACE reads through MiXCR, one entry per CDR3 protein. Here the sample spans just under 550,000 distinct CDR3 sequences, approximately 16% being singletons. These data were also reused for a study on yellow fever vaccine responses in identical twins. Per that study: Each twin's T cell response to the vaccine was reported to look partly convergent and partly personalized.

This chain joins TRBV5-6 and TRBJ2-1, with a tentative D call TRBD2 (5 bases). The sequenced material came from CD4+ T cells sorted from blood. The TCR originated in a woman between 18 and 29 years old in good health. CDR3 amino acids: CAMSPGLYNEQFF. In nucleotides, the CDR3 is TGTGCCATGAGCCCCGGACTCTACAATGAGCAGTTCTTC.